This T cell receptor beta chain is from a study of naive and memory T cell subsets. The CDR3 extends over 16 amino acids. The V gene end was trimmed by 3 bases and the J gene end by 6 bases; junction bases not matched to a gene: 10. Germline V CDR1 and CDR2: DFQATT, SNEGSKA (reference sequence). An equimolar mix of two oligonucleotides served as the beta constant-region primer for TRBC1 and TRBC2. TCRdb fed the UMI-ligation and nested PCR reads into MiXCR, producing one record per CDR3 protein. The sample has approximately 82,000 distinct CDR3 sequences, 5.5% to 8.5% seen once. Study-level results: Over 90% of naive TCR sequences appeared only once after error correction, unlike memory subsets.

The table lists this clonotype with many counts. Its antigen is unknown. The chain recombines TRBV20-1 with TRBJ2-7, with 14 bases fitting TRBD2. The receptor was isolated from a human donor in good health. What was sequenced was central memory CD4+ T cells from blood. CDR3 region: CSARVRLAGGPGEQYF. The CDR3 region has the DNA TGCAGTGCTAGGGTCCGACTAGCGGGGGGGCCTGGCGAGCAGTACTTC.